Following are 2 T cell receptor beta chains from one sample sequenced in a study of graft-versus-host responses after intestinal transplantation. Intraepithelial and lamina propria lymphocytes were isolated from graft specimens. Generated by immunoSEQ multiplex PCR, the TCRdb table keeps only in-frame clones and is missing some. The data show about 14,000 clones, with around 70% seen just once and roughly 7.2% held by the top ten. The sequencing used ileum tissue, collected 16 days after intestinal transplant. Receptors were obtained from a human patient who received an intestinal transplant, so some T cells may come from the graft donor.

V and J are TRBV2 and TRBJ2-1; tentative D call: TRBD2 (6 bases). Germline CDR1 and CDR2: SNHLY and FYNNEI. Trimming stripped 6 bases from V and 10 bases from J, with 7 bases between. CDR3 length: 10 residues. Written as DNA, the CDR3 is TGTGCCAGCAGCGGACTAGAGCAGTTCTTC. This encodes CASSGLEQFF.

This chain joins TRBV10-3 and TRBJ2-3, with 16 positions matching TRBD2. CDR1 ENHRY and CDR2 SYGVKD come from the germline V gene. The CDR3 has 16 amino acids. V lost 10 bases, J lost 0 bases, and 4 bases stayed unmatched. Written as DNA, the CDR3 is TGTGCCACCGGGACTAGCGGGGGGGCTAGCACAGATACGCAGTATTTT. Translated, it gives CATGTSGGASTDTQYF.